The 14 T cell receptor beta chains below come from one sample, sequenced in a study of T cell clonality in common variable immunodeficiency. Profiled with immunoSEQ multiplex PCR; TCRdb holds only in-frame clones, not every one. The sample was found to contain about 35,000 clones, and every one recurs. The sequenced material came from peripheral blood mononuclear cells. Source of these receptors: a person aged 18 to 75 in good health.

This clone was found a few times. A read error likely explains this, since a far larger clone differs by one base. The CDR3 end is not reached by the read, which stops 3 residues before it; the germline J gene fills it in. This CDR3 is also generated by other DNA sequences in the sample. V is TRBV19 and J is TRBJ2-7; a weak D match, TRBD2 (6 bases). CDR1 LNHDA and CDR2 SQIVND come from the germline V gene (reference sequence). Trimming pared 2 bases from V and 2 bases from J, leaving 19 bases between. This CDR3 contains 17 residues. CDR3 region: CASSIRLDFTGPYEQYF. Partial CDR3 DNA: TGTGCCAGTAGTATACGACTAGATTTCACTGGCCCCTACGAG.

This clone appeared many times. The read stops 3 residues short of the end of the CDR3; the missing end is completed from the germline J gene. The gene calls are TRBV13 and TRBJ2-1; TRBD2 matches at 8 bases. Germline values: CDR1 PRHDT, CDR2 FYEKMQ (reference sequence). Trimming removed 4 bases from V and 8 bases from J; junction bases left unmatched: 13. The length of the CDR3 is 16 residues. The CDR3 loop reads CASSSETGTRSYEQFF. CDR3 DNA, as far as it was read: TGTGCCAGCAGCTCCGAAACCGGGACTAGATCTTATGAG.

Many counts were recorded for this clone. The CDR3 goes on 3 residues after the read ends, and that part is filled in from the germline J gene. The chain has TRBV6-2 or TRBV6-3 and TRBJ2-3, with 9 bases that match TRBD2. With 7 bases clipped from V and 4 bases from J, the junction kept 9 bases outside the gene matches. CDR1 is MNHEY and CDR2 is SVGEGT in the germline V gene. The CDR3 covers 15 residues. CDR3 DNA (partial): TGTGCCAGCATTCGAGCGGGAGGCGGCGCAGATACG. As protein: CASIRAGGGADT. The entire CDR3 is CASIRAGGGADTQYF.

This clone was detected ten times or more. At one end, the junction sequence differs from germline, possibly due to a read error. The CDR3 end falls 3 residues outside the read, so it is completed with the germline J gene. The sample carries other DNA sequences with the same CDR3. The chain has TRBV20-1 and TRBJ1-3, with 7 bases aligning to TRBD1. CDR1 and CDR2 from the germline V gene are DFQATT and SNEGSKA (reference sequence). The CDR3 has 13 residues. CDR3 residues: CSAQGVSGNTIYF. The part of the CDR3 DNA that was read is TGCAGTGCTCAGGGGGTCTCTGGAAACACA.

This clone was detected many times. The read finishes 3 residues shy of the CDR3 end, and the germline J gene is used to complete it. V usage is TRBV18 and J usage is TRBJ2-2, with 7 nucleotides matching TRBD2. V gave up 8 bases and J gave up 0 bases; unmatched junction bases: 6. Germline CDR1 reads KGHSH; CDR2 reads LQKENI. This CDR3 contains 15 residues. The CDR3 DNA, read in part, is TGTGCCAGCCTACAGAGCGGGACGAACACCGGGGAG. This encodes CASLQSGTNTGE. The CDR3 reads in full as CASLQSGTNTGELFF.

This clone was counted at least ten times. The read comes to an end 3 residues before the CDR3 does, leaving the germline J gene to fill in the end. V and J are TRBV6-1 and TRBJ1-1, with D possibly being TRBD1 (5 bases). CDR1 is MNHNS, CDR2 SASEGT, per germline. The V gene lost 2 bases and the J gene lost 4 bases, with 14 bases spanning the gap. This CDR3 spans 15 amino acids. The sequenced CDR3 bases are TGTGCCAGCAGTGAAATAGCTACAAGGGGCACTGAA. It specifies CASSEIATRGTE. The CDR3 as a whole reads CASSEIATRGTEAFF.

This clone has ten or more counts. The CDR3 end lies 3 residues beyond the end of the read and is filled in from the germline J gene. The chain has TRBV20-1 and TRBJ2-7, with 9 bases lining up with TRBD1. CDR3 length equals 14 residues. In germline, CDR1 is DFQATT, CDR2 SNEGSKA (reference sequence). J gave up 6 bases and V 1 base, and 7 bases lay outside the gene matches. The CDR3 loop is CSARGWDRDGEQYF. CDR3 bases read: TGCAGTGCTAGAGGCTGGGACAGGGATGGCGAG.

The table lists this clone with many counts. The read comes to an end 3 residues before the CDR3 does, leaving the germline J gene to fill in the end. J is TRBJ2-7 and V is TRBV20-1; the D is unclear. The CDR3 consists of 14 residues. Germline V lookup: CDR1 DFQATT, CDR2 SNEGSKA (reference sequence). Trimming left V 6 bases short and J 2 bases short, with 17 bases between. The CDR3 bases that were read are TGCAGTGCCCTTAAGGTAGCAAGAACCTACGAG. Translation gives CSALKVARTYE. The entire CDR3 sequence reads CSALKVARTYEQYF.

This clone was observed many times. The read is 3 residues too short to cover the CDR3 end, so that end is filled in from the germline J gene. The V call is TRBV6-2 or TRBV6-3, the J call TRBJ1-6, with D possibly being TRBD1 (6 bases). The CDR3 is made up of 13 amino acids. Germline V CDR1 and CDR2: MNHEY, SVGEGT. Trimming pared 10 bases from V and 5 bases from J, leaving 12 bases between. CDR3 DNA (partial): TGTGCCACCCACCAGGGGAATAATTCACCC. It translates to CATHQGNNSP. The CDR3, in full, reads CATHQGNNSPLHF.

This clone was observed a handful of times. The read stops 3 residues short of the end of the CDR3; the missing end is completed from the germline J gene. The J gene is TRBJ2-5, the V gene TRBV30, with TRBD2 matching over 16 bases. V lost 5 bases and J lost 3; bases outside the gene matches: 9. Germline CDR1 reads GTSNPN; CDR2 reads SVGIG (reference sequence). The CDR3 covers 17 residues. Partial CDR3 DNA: TGTGCCTGGGCCTCCGGGACTAGCGGGAGGGCCGAAGAGACC. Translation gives CAWASGTSGRAEET. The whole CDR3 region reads CAWASGTSGRAEETQYF.

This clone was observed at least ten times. The CDR3 sequence: CASRSDRGLYEQYF. CDR3 DNA (partial): TGCGCCAGCCGTTCCGACAGGGGGCTTTACGAG. This rearrangement joins TRBV5-1 to TRBJ2-7; 10 bases fit TRBD1. With the read ending 3 residues before the CDR3 end, the germline J gene is used to fill in that end. This CDR3 has 14 amino acids. Germline V gene sequence: CDR1 SGHRS, CDR2 YFSETQ. Trimming cost V 7 bases and J 4 bases; bases outside gene matches: 8. Using reference TRBV5-1 and TRBJ2-7 for the parts outside the CDR3, the full variable domain is KAGVTQTPRYLIKTRGQQVTLSCSPISGHRSVSWYQQTPGQGLQFLFEYFSETQRNKGNFPGRFSGRQFSNSRSEMNVSTLELGDSALYLCASRSDRGLYEQYFGPGTRLTVT.

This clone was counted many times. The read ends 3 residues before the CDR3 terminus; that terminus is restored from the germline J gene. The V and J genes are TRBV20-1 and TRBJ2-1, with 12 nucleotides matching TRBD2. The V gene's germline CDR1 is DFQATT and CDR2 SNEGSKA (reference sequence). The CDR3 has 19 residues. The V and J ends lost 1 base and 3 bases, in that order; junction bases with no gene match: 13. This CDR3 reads CSARGEVLAGGQSYNEQFF. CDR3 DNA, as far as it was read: TGCAGTGCTAGAGGGGAGGTACTAGCGGGAGGTCAGAGCTACAATGAG.

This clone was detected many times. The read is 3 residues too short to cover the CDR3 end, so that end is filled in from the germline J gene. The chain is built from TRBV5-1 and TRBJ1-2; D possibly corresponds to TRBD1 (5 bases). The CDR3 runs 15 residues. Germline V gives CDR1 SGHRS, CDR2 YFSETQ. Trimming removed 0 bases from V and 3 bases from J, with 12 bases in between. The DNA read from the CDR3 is TGCGCCAGCAGCTTGGGTCGGGGGAATCACTATGGC. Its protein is CASSLGRGNHYG. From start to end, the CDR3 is CASSLGRGNHYGYTF. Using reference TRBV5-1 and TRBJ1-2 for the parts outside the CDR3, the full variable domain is KAGVTQTPRYLIKTRGQQVTLSCSPISGHRSVSWYQQTPGQGLQFLFEYFSETQRNKGNFPGRFSGRQFSNSRSEMNVSTLELGDSALYLCASSLGRGNHYGYTFGSGTRLTVV.

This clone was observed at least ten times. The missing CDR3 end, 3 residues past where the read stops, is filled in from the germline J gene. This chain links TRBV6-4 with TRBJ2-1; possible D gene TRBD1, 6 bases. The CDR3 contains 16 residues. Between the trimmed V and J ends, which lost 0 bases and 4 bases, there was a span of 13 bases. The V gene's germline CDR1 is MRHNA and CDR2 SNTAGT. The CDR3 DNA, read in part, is TGTGCCAGCAGTGACTCCCTCGGGACACGATACAATGAG. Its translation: CASSDSLGTRYNE. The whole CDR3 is CASSDSLGTRYNEQFF.